This T cell receptor (beta chain) was recovered during a study of cytomegalovirus exposure and HLA in healthy donors (dated by TCRdb to about 2017). Regarding the research as a whole: According to a later analysis, one platform produced both the approximately 110 validation repertoires and the 666 repertoires of the first cohort. To predict cytomegalovirus infection status, the study brought together high-throughput TCR immunosequencing, statistical association of individual TCRs with disease status, and machine learning. Along with the roughly 710-subject first cohort, a separate validation cohort of over 90 different subjects was used. The study aimed to test whether cataloging public T cell receptors could reveal signatures of past pathogen exposure. What the research found in general, with its limitations: A few of the identified cytomegalovirus-associated TCR beta chains were confirmed in vitro to be specific for cytomegalovirus antigens. The authors suggested that the approach could potentially be generalized to other disease states and immunological phenotypes. Of the cluster scores, approximately 95% were above 0 in a later analysis, which found that TCRs clustered in the first cohort also tended to co-occur in the 95 to 150 validation repertoires. While some public TCRs were present in many individuals, most TCR sequences turned up only very rarely across donors. All 120 or so repertoires were used to score co-occurrence in the validation cohort in a later analysis, because that analysis had no HLA typing for the cohort. A total of 164 TCR beta chains were listed by the study as associated with cytomegalovirus. The classifier was reported to diagnose cytomegalovirus status with high specificity and sensitivity in both the original and validation cohorts.

The library relied on the immunoSEQ multiplex PCR assay. In the paper's pipeline: A statistical classification framework was developed to diagnose cytomegalovirus status using the catalog of TCR beta chain sequences. This is the immuneACCESS table as TCRdb keeps it, with only in-frame sequences that have V and J called. A part of the clones is gone; compared with another copy, unresolved V genes explain less than half, and the rest is unexplained. That table furnishes V, J and clone size, whereas the DNA furnished D and trimming. The sample includes roughly 260,000 clones, with around 91% observed a single time. Clones ranked in the top ten supply roughly 0.38% of the sample. The donors belonged to the validation cohort of around 120 subjects, which was separate from the roughly 670-subject first cohort. On this clone: Its cognate antigen has yet to be identified. There are no base qualities to consult, and no much larger clone falls within one base.

The sequence came from a woman aged 18 to 35 in good health and CMV-seronegative. The sequencing sample was made of PBMCs.

The DNA sequence reads TGTGCCAGCAGCTCCGCCCCGGGACATTACCCCTACGAGCAGTACTTC. The resulting protein is CASSSAPGHYPYEQYF. This receptor chain uses TRBV7-9 and TRBJ2-7; the D gene is perhaps TRBD1, from 6 matching bases. Cut back by 4 bases and 2 bases, the V and J ends lie 18 bases apart. The CDR3 holds 16 amino acids from the cysteine to the phenylalanine. Only the CDR3 portion is preserved as DNA: 48 bases, with reading frame beginning at the first base. CDR1 and CDR2 were assigned from the germline V gene (reference sequence) as SEHNR and FQNEAQ. With all but the CDR3 taken from the reference TRBV7-9 and TRBJ2-7 genes, the full variable domain is: DTGVSQNPRHKITKRGQNVTFRCDPISEHNRLYWYRQTLGQGPEFLTYFQNEAQLEKSRLLSDRFSAERPKGSFSTLEIQRTEQGDSAMYLCASSSAPGHYPYEQYFGPGTRLTVT.